The 25 T cell receptor beta chains given below trace back to one sample, sequenced in a study of T cells after yellow fever vaccination. From the 5' RACE reads, TCRdb called clonotypes with MiXCR, one entry per CDR3 protein. The data show about 510,000 distinct CDR3 sequences, just over 20% seen once. The specimen comprised PBMCs, sampled about 21 days after the first yellow fever vaccination. The receptors were gathered from a man younger than 30 who received the YFV17D yellow fever vaccine.

The chain carries TRBV4-1 and TRBJ1-2, with a possible D match to TRBD1 (6 bases). The CDR3 contains 16 residues. Deletions cut 4 bases from V and 7 bases from J, with 22 bases between. Germline V CDR1 and CDR2: MGHRA, YSYEKL. CDR3 protein: CASSPPRGPRRGGYTF. DNA for the CDR3: TGCGCCAGCAGCCCCCCTCGGGGGCCTCGAAGAGGTGGCTACACCTTC.

The J gene is TRBJ2-7, the V gene TRBV18; D may correspond to TRBD1 or TRBD2 (5 bases each). V dropped 5 bases and J dropped 6 bases, with 14 bases sitting between them. In germline, CDR1 is KGHSH, CDR2 LQKENI. CDR3 size: 13 residues. CDR3 coding DNA: TGTGCCAGCTCATCGTCGGGGCTAAGCGAGCAGTACGTC. It translates to CASSSSGLSEQYV.

This clonotype has a handful of counts. The chain couples TRBV3-1 to TRBJ2-6; the D is unclear. The CDR3 extends over 13 amino acids. Germline V gene sequence: CDR1 LGHDT, CDR2 YNNKEL (reference sequence). Trimming shortened V by 6 bases and J by 4 bases, and 7 bases separated the two germline ends. CDR3 nucleotide sequence: TGTGCCAGCAGAGGTAAGGGGGCCAACGTCCTGACTTTC. Translated, it gives CASRGKGANVLTF.

Notes on this clonotype: A read error may produce the germline difference seen at one junction end. The chain is built from TRBV5-1 and TRBJ2-2, with TRBD2 matching 11 bases. CDR3 size: 19 residues. Germline loops: CDR1 SGHRS, CDR2 YFSETQ. CDR3 in amino acids: CASSLFRASGGPKTGELFF. As DNA, the CDR3 is TGCGCCAGCAGCTTGTTCAGAGCTAGCGGGGGGCCGAAGACCGGGGAGCTGTTTTTT. Full variable domain (outside the CDR3, taken from reference TRBV5-1 and TRBJ2-2): KAGVTQTPRYLIKTRGQQVTLSCSPISGHRSVSWYQQTPGQGLQFLFEYFSETQRNKGNFPGRFSGRQFSNSRSEMNVSTLELGDSALYLCASSLFRASGGPKTGELFFGEGSRLTVL.

This chain uses TRBV14 with TRBJ1-1; a possible D gene is TRBD1 (6 bases). V gave up 2 bases and J gave up 1 base, with 11 bases separating them. CDR1 and CDR2 from the germline V gene are SGHDN and FVKESK. CDR3 length: 15 residues. CDR3 amino acids: CASSQKTGWNTEAFF. The CDR3 DNA is TGTGCCAGCAGCCAAAAAACAGGGTGGAACACTGAAGCTTTCTTT. Complete variable domain (other parts from reference TRBV14 and TRBJ1-1): EAGVTQFPSHSVIEKGQTVTLRCDPISGHDNLYWYRRVMGKEIKFLLHFVKESKQDESGMPNNRFLAERTGGTYSTLKVQPAELEDSGVYFCASSQKTGWNTEAFFGQGTRLTVV.

This clonotype came up a few times. The chain uses TRBV7-2 and TRBJ2-3; D is possibly TRBD1 or TRBD2 (5 bases each). The CDR3 runs to 14 residues. V lost 3 bases to trimming and J lost 0 bases, with 7 bases between them. Germline V lookup: CDR1 SGHTA, CDR2 FQGNSA. CDR3 nucleotides: TGTGCCAGCAGCTTCCGGGACAGCACAGATACGCAGTATTTT. This encodes CASSFRDSTDTQYF.

This clonotype was detected only a few times. The CDR3 loop reads CSVEGGTDTQYF. CDR3 DNA sequence: TGCAGCGTTGAGGGCGGCACAGATACGCAGTATTTT. The chain combines TRBV29-1 with TRBJ2-3; no clear D. The CDR3 totals 12 residues. Trimming removed 3 bases from V and 1 base from J, with 5 bases in between. CDR1 and CDR2 from the germline V gene are SQVTM and ANQGSEA.

The rearrangement uses TRBV20-1 and TRBJ1-3; 9 bases align to TRBD1. V lost 6 bases, J lost 2 bases, and 8 bases stayed unmatched. CDR1 is DFQATT, CDR2 SNEGSKA, per germline (reference sequence). The CDR3 has 15 residues. CDR3 amino acids: CSARPGTGPGNTIYF. The CDR3 DNA reads TGCAGTGCCAGACCGGGGACAGGGCCTGGAAACACCATATATTTT.

Ten or more counts support this clonotype. V usage is TRBV12-3 or TRBV12-4 and J usage is TRBJ2-5; 8 bases agree with TRBD1. After removal of 5 bases from V and 4 bases from J, the junction contained 6 bases not matched to a gene. The CDR3 contains 14 residues. The CDR3 DNA sequence: TGTGCCAGCAGTACAGGACAGGGAGTAGAGACCCAGTACTTC. Translating gives CASSTGQGVETQYF.

The sample holds a few counts of this clonotype. The V gene is TRBV29-1, the J gene TRBJ1-5; D may be TRBD1 (6 bases). Deletions cut 6 bases from V and 0 bases from J, with 18 bases between. This CDR3 has 16 amino acids. Germline V gives CDR1 SQVTM, CDR2 ANQGSEA. This CDR3 is CSVADSAAYSNQPQHF. For the CDR3, the DNA is TGCAGCGTCGCGGACAGCGCGGCTTATAGCAATCAGCCCCAGCATTTT.

The V call is TRBV5-6, the J call TRBJ1-2; TRBD1 is a possible D gene (6 bases). CDR1 is SGHDT, CDR2 YYEEEE, per germline. The CDR3 consists of 13 residues. With 4 bases removed from V and 8 bases from J, the gap between germline ends came to 15 bases. The CDR3 sequence is CASSKQGPVGYTF. CDR3 coding DNA: TGTGCCAGCAGCAAACAGGGTCCGGTCGGCTACACCTTC.

The chain couples TRBV5-4 to TRBJ2-1; 7 bases agree with TRBD2. Per the germline V gene, CDR1 is SGHNT and CDR2 is YYREEE (reference sequence). CDR3 length: 16 amino acids. The junction had 5 bases not matched to a gene; V was cut back by 2 bases and J by 0 bases. The CDR3 DNA follows: TGTGCCAGCAGCTTAGTCCCGGGGGGCTCCTACAATGAGCAGTTCTTC. As protein: CASSLVPGGSYNEQFF.

CDR3 bases: TGTGCCAGCAGTTTCGGACAGGGTGCTACGAGGCAGTACTTC. Translating gives CASSFGQGATRQYF. J is TRBJ2-7 and V is TRBV6-5; TRBD1 matches 8 bases. The germline CDR1 and CDR2 sequences are MNHEY and SVGAGI. The CDR3 runs 14 residues. V lost 4 bases, J lost 9 bases, and 11 bases stayed unmatched.

The CDR3 DNA reads TGTGCCAGCACTAGCGGACCGGGTGGGGATACGCAGTATTTT. As protein: CASTSGPGGDTQYF. The chain recombines TRBV7-9 with TRBJ2-3; 7 bases fit TRBD2. The germline V gene has CDR1 SEHNR and CDR2 FQNEAQ (reference sequence). J lost 6 bases, V lost 7 bases, and 10 bases had no gene match. There are 14 residues in the CDR3.

The V and J genes are TRBV6-5 and TRBJ2-7, with 10 bases identical to TRBD2. The CDR3 has 15 amino acids. Germline lookup yields CDR1 MNHEY and CDR2 SVGAGI. Germline trimming cut 0 bases from V and 3 bases from J; bases unmatched to any gene: 2. The CDR3 nucleotides are TGTGCCAGCAGTTACTCCAGCGGGGGGGGCTACGAGCAGTACTTC. Translation gives CASSYSSGGGYEQYF.

In this sample, this clonotype turned up a few times. The chain links TRBV9 to TRBJ1-1; TRBD1 matches 9 bases. CDR3 length equals 14 residues. V was clipped by 7 bases and J by 13 bases; unmatched bases: 17. CDR1 and CDR2 (germline): SGDLS, YYNGEE. The CDR3 loop is CASAQTPGQGPDFF. Here the CDR3 DNA reads TGTGCCAGCGCCCAGACTCCGGGACAGGGACCTGATTTCTTT.

This clonotype was found a few times. Written as DNA, the CDR3 is TGCGCCAGCAGCTTGGAAGGGTATTCACCCCTCCACTTT. Its translation is CASSLEGYSPLHF. The V gene is TRBV5-1, the J gene TRBJ1-6; D ambiguous. V was trimmed by 0 bases and J by 8 bases, leaving 6 bases between them. This CDR3 is built from 13 residues. Germline-derived CDR1 and CDR2 are SGHRS and YFSETQ.

This clonotype appeared a few times. The rearrangement uses TRBV2 and TRBJ2-1, with 9 bases aligning to TRBD1. Germline-derived CDR1 and CDR2 are SNHLY and FYNNEI. J gave up 8 bases and V 7 bases, and 6 bases lay outside the gene matches. The CDR3 has 13 residues. CDR3 protein: CASTPDRGDEQFF. The CDR3 nucleotides read TGTGCCAGCACTCCGGACAGGGGAGATGAGCAGTTCTTC.

In its sample, this clonotype was seen a few times. This chain connects TRBV20-1 to TRBJ1-5; D may be TRBD1 (6 bases). The germline V gene has CDR1 DFQATT and CDR2 SNEGSKA (reference sequence). The CDR3 runs 12 residues. Trimming removed 4 bases at V and 6 bases at J, with 10 bases between. The CDR3 loop reads CSAMGGRQPQHF. As DNA, the CDR3 is TGCAGTGCTATGGGGGGGCGTCAGCCCCAGCATTTT.

This clonotype was counted ten times or more. The CDR3 protein is CASSNRQGWREKLFF. The CDR3 coding sequence is TGTGCCAGCAGCAACCGACAGGGCTGGCGTGAAAAACTGTTTTTT. The chain combines TRBV21-1 with TRBJ1-4; the table's D call, TRBD1, was not checked against the DNA. TRBV21-1 counts as a pseudogene. This CDR3 comprises 15 residues.

This clonotype occurred many times. The chain is built from TRBV4-2 and TRBJ2-3, with 9 bases lining up with TRBD2. This CDR3 region has 17 residues. The germline CDR1 and CDR2 sequences are LGHNA and YNFKEQ. V lost 4 bases and J lost 1; bases outside the gene matches: 9. DNA of the CDR3: TGTGCCAGCAGCCTGGGCCGCGGGGGGGCGGGCACAGATACGCAGTATTTT. Its translation is CASSLGRGGAGTDTQYF.

The table lists this clonotype with a few counts. This chain links TRBV9 with TRBJ2-1, with D possibly matching TRBD1 (6 bases). V dropped 4 bases and J dropped 3 bases, with 11 bases sitting between them. The CDR3 has 14 amino acids. Germline assignment: CDR1 SGDLS and CDR2 YYNGEE. In nucleotides, the CDR3 is TGTGCCAGCAGCCCAGGGACATTCTACAATGAGCAGTTCTTC. Amino acid sequence: CASSPGTFYNEQFF.

V and J are TRBV6-4 and TRBJ1-5; no definite D call. V was trimmed by 5 bases and J by 11 bases, leaving 16 bases between them. Per germline, CDR1 MRHNA and CDR2 SNTAGT. The CDR3 length is 13 residues. CDR3: CASSPGPSASQHF. CDR3 coding DNA: TGTGCCAGCAGTCCCGGACCGAGTGCATCCCAGCATTTT.

The J gene is TRBJ1-3, the V gene TRBV20-1; 8 nucleotides align to TRBD1. The germline CDR1 and CDR2 sequences are DFQATT and SNEGSKA (reference sequence). Losses at the gene ends were 5 bases for V and 5 bases for J; bases not matched to a gene: 5. The CDR3 is made up of 13 amino acids. CDR3 sequence: CSALGQGRNTIYF. The CDR3 DNA reads TGCAGTGCTTTAGGACAGGGCAGAAACACCATATATTTT.

Only a few counts were recorded for this clonotype. V gene TRBV7-6 combines with J gene TRBJ2-2, with a tentative D call TRBD1 (6 bases). The CDR3 is made up of 14 amino acids. Per the germline V gene, CDR1 is SGHVS and CDR2 is FNYEAQ. V was shortened by 5 bases and J by 1 base, with 8 bases between the two germline ends. CDR3 protein: CASSHRENTGELFF. The DNA of the CDR3 is TGTGCCAGCAGCCACAGGGAGAACACCGGGGAGCTGTTTTTT.